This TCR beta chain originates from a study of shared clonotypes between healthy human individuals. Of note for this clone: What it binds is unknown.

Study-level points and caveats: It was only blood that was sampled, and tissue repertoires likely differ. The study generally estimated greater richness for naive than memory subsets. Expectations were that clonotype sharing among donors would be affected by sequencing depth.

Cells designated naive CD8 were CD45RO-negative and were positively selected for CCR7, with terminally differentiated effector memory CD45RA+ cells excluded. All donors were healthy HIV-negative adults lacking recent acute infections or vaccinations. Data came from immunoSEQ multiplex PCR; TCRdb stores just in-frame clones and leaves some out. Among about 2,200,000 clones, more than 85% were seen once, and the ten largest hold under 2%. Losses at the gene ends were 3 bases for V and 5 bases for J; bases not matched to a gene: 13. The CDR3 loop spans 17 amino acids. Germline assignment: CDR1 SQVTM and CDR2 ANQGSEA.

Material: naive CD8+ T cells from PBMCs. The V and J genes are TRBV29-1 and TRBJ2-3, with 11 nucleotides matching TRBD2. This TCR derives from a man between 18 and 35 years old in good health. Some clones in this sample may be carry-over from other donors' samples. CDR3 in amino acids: CSVEFRASGRTIDTQYF. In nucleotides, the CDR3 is TGCAGCGTTGAGTTTCGGGCTAGCGGGAGGACAATAGATACGCAGTATTTT.